This T cell receptor (beta chain) was recovered during a study of blood T cell repertoires in COVID-19. As for the study in general: The United States, Italy and Spain provided the acute and convalescent COVID-19 samples. From T cells, B-cell-depleted T cells, or PBMCs came the material, which was cDNA or gDNA.

Authors' analysis steps: Nucleated cell counts were estimated from reference gene primer amplification. Produced via immunoSEQ multiplex PCR; TCRdb's table is partial and in-frame only. The V and J calls and clone size come from that table; D and trimming were worked out from the DNA. The sample carries roughly 270,000 clones, 85% recorded once. Trimming removed 7 bases from V and 6 bases from J; junction bases left unmatched: 8. The CDR3 loop spans 14 amino acids. Germline CDR1 and CDR2: LNHDA and SQIVND (reference sequence). The sequencing sample was made of peripheral blood. V and J are TRBV19 and TRBJ2-1; the match to TRBD2 covers 8 bases. The origin of this receptor is a man aged 50-59 years with active or convalescent COVID-19. The CDR3 loop reads CASKAGTSPNEQFF. As DNA, the CDR3 is TGTGCCAGTAAAGCTGGGACTAGTCCCAATGAGCAGTTCTTC.